The 10 T cell receptor beta chains in this list originate from one sample, sequenced in a study of identifying expanded T cells in peripheral blood. Only in-frame clones appear in the TCRdb table, and some are missing; sequencing was by immunoSEQ multiplex PCR. In the table there are tens of thousands of clones, 84% of which are singletons. Sequenced sample: blood. These receptors all come from a person aged 18 to 69 in good health.

CDR3 residues: CASSIRGGADIQYF. DNA for the CDR3: TGTGCCAGTAGTATCCGCGGGGGTGCAGACATTCAGTACTTC. V gene TRBV19 combines with J gene TRBJ2-4; 7 nucleotides align to TRBD2. The trim removed 3 bases at V and 8 bases at J, leaving 7 bases unmatched. Germline V CDR1 and CDR2: LNHDA, SQIVND (reference sequence). This CDR3 region has 14 residues.

The chain has TRBV29-1 and TRBJ2-5; possibly TRBD1 for D (6 bases). Looked up from germline, CDR1 is SQVTM and CDR2 is ANQGSEA. The CDR3 spans 12 residues. The germline V and J ends were trimmed by 7 bases and 1 base, with 10 bases remaining between them. The CDR3 nucleotides are TGCAGCGCCGGACAGCTCCAAGAGACCCAGTACTTC. Its translation: CSAGQLQETQYF.

With respect to this clone: A far larger clone is just one base off, so this is likely a read error. J is TRBJ2-2 and V is TRBV7-9; D gene uncertain. CDR1 and CDR2 (germline): SEHNR, FQNEAQ (reference sequence). The CDR3 has 12 amino acids. Trimming took off 3 bases at V and 4 bases at J, with 3 bases between the two ends. The CDR3 loop is CASSFGTGELFF. CDR3 sequence (DNA): TGTGCCAGCAGCTTCGGCACCGGGGAGCTGTTTTTT.

In this sample, this clone turned up once. The J gene is TRBJ2-5, the V gene TRBV15; D is unclear. Germline V gives CDR1 LNHNV, CDR2 YYDKDF (reference sequence). Trimming left V 0 bases short and J 6 bases short, with 11 bases between. The CDR3 totals 14 residues. In DNA form, the CDR3 reads TGTGCCACCAGCAGAGATGGCACCGGACAGACCCAGTACTTC. Translated: CATSRDGTGQTQYF.

The chain carries TRBV18 and TRBJ2-5; D remains unclear. The J call is in doubt because the DNA end fits TRBJ2-7 better. There are 15 residues in the CDR3. Germline lookup yields CDR1 KGHSH and CDR2 LQKENI. In DNA, the CDR3 is TGTGCCAGCTCAGGTGATGGGTCTAGCTCCTACGAGCAGTACTTC. Residues: CASSGDGSSSYEQYF.

The chain combines TRBV10-1 with TRBJ2-2; D call uncertain. The CDR3 is 13 residues long. The germline V gene has CDR1 WNHNN and CDR2 SYGVQD (reference sequence). V shed 10 bases and J shed 2 bases, with 11 bases lying between them. CDR3 in amino acids: CATRTDNTGELFF. The CDR3 bases are TGCGCCACGCGCACTGATAACACCGGGGAGCTGTTTTTT.

The J gene is TRBJ1-1, the V gene TRBV9; D unresolved. The CDR3 sequence is 14 residues long. Germline CDR1 SGDLS, CDR2 YYNGEE. The germline V and J ends were trimmed by 0 bases and 4 bases, with 10 bases remaining between them. CDR3 DNA sequence: TGTGCCAGCAGCGTAGTAATGGGGAGCACTGAAGCTTTCTTT. This translates into CASSVVMGSTEAFF.

The V gene is TRBV11-2, the J gene TRBJ1-4; D is ambiguous. Germline CDR1 is SGHAT and CDR2 is FQNNGV. V lost 4 bases to trimming and J lost 14 bases, with 11 bases between them. The CDR3 covers 11 residues. CDR3 bases: TGTGCCAGCAGCTACAACACAGTTCTGTTTTTT. Its translation is CASSYNTVLFF.

The chain has TRBV4-3 and TRBJ2-1; D is unresolved. Germline CDR1 and CDR2: LGHNA and YSLEER. Trimming left V 1 base short and J 4 bases short, with 11 bases between. This CDR3 is 15 amino acids long. Written as DNA, the CDR3 is TGCGCCAGCAGCCAAGGTTGGTCGATTTACAATGAGCAGTTCTTC. Translation: CASSQGWSIYNEQFF.

This clone was detected a few times. The chain links TRBV6-1 to TRBJ1-1; D is unclear. This CDR3 region has 12 residues. The V end was cut by 7 bases, the J end by 1 base, with 7 bases between. The germline V gene encodes CDR1 MNHNS and CDR2 SASEGT. CDR3 sequence: CASTLRNTEAFF. The CDR3, as DNA: TGTGCCAGCACCTTGAGGAACACTGAAGCTTTCTTT.